These 23 T cell receptor beta chains were sequenced from one sample in a study of CD8 T cells in ankylosing spondylitis (dated by TCRdb to about 2017). Libraries were built with 5' RACE. Instrument used: Illumina HiSeq 2500. TCRdb took the public reads, trimmed them with fastp at Q25, ran MiXCR for clone calling and kept in-frame beta chains. Rows are combined by CDR3 protein, so each entry shows the most common genes and DNA. Present in this sample are about 140,000 distinct CDR3 sequences, roughly 34% of which were seen just once. 4.5% to 6% of the sample belongs to the ten largest clones. Specimen: synovial fluid, either unsorted or a sorted T cell fraction (not recorded which). The receptor set was obtained from a male donor with ankylosing spondylitis.

V and J are TRBV11-2 and TRBJ1-3; D is possibly TRBD1 (6 bases). Trimming cost V 2 bases and J 6 bases, with 14 bases left between them. There are 15 residues in the CDR3. Germline V lookup: CDR1 SGHAT, CDR2 FQNNGV. For the CDR3, the DNA is TGTGCCAGCAGCTTAAAGGGGGGATATGAAAACACCATATATTTT. Protein: CASSLKGGYENTIYF. Based on the CDR3 plus reference TRBV11-2 and TRBJ1-3, the full variable domain is EAGVAQSPRYKIIEKRQSVAFWCNPISGHATLYWYQQILGQGPKLLIQFQNNGVVDDSQLPKDRFSAERLKGVDSTLKIQPAKLEDSAVYLCASSLKGGYENTIYFGEGSWLTVV.

In its sample, this clonotype was seen many times. This chain links TRBV5-1 with TRBJ2-3; 7 bases align to TRBD1. In germline, CDR1 is SGHRS, CDR2 YFSETQ. Trimming took 1 base from V and 1 from J; bases not matched to a gene: 3. This CDR3 contains 15 residues. The CDR3 DNA sequence: TGCGCCAGCAGCTTGTTAGGGACAGGCACAGATACGCAGTATTTT. Protein: CASSLLGTGTDTQYF.

The chain joins TRBV14 to TRBJ1-1, with D hard to call. Trimming left V 4 bases short and J 4 bases short, with 10 bases between. The CDR3 runs to 13 residues. Germline CDR1 is SGHDN and CDR2 is FVKESK. The CDR3 nucleotides are TGTGCCAGCAGCCGAAGGGCGGGCACTGAAGCTTTCTTT. This translates into CASSRRAGTEAFF.

This CDR3 reads CSARVQGAVWNSPLHF. The CDR3 nucleotides are TGCAGTGCTAGAGTTCAGGGGGCGGTCTGGAATTCACCCCTCCACTTT. The chain is built from TRBV20-1 and TRBJ1-6; TRBD1 matches at 8 bases. The CDR3 consists of 16 residues. Germline V gene sequence: CDR1 DFQATT, CDR2 SNEGSKA (reference sequence). The trim removed 1 base at V and 7 bases at J, leaving 9 bases unmatched.

This clonotype was seen many times. The V gene is TRBV29-1, the J gene TRBJ2-7, with D uncertain. This CDR3 is 11 amino acids long. The V and J ends lost 6 bases and 0 bases respectively, with 6 bases between them. The germline gives CDR1 SQVTM, CDR2 ANQGSEA. The chain's CDR3 is CSVYTSYEQYF. The CDR3 DNA reads as TGCAGCGTGTACACCTCCTACGAGCAGTACTTC.

This clonotype was recorded at least ten times. The rearrangement uses TRBV20-1 and TRBJ2-7; 8 bases match TRBD1. CDR1 DFQATT and CDR2 SNEGSKA come from the germline V gene (reference sequence). The CDR3 sequence is 14 residues long. Losses at the gene ends were 2 bases for V and 0 bases for J; bases not matched to a gene: 3. The CDR3 nucleotides are TGCAGTGCTAGACCGGGGACAGGCTCCTACGAGCAGTACTTC. It encodes CSARPGTGSYEQYF.

The V call is TRBV5-1, the J call TRBJ2-3; TRBD1 is a possible D gene (5 bases). The CDR3 is 15 residues long. Trimming removed 3 bases from V and 1 base from J, with 12 bases in between. Per the germline V gene, CDR1 is SGHRS and CDR2 is YFSETQ. The CDR3 sequence is CASSWAGIGTDTQYF. The CDR3, as DNA: TGCGCCAGCAGCTGGGCAGGGATCGGCACAGATACGCAGTATTTT.

The chain uses TRBV28 and TRBJ1-1; D might be TRBD1 (5 bases). There are 15 residues in the CDR3. Germline CDR1 reads MDHEN; CDR2 reads SYDVKM. The germline V and J ends were trimmed by 8 bases and 4 bases, with 20 bases remaining between them. The CDR3 DNA reads TGTGCCAGCCTTGAGGGGCAGGGTTATTCCACTGAAGCTTTCTTT. It translates to CASLEGQGYSTEAFF.

This clonotype was detected only a few times. The CDR3 here is CASSPGQAQETQYF. The CDR3 nucleotides read TGCGCCAGCAGCCCGGGACAAGCCCAAGAGACCCAGTACTTC. The rearrangement joins TRBV5-1 to TRBJ2-5; D is possibly TRBD1 (6 bases). Germline V gene sequence: CDR1 SGHRS, CDR2 YFSETQ. The CDR3 is made up of 14 amino acids. The V gene lost 4 bases and the J gene lost 1 base, with 11 bases spanning the gap.

V usage is TRBV20-1 and J usage is TRBJ2-7; the D gene is possibly TRBD1 (6 bases). Germline V gives CDR1 DFQATT, CDR2 SNEGSKA (reference sequence). CDR3 size: 14 residues. Deletions cut 3 bases from V and 2 bases from J, with 14 bases between. The DNA of the CDR3 is TGCAGTGCTAGGCGGGCAGGGGTGACCTACGAGCAGTACTTC. Amino acid sequence: CSARRAGVTYEQYF.

This clonotype has at least ten counts. CDR3 region: CSAVQSGSSSYEQYF. The DNA of the CDR3 is TGCAGTGCGGTCCAATCCGGGTCCAGCTCCTACGAGCAGTACTTC. The rearrangement links TRBV20-1 to TRBJ2-7, with unresolved D. The CDR3 is made up of 15 amino acids. V lost 6 bases and J 0 bases, leaving 18 bases between the germline ends. Germline-derived CDR1 and CDR2 are DFQATT and SNEGSKA (reference sequence).

This clonotype was detected only a few times. V is TRBV7-8 and J is TRBJ1-1; D call uncertain. Looked up from germline, CDR1 is SGHVS and CDR2 is FQNEAQ. This CDR3 comprises 14 residues. With 1 base removed from V and 3 bases from J, the gap between germline ends came to 9 bases. DNA of the CDR3: TGTGCCAGCAGCTTAGACAGCTTTTACACTGAAGCTTTCTTT. It yields the protein CASSLDSFYTEAFF.

This clonotype occurred a few times. The chain combines TRBV25-1 with TRBJ1-6, with a possible D match to TRBD1 (5 bases). The CDR3 has 13 amino acids. CDR1 and CDR2 (germline): MGHDK, SYGVNS. Deletions cut 7 bases from V and 5 bases from J, with 9 bases between. The CDR3: CASKRGDNSPLHF. DNA for the CDR3: TGTGCCAGCAAGAGAGGGGATAATTCACCCCTCCACTTT.

The chain recombines TRBV11-2 with TRBJ2-7, with 9 positions matching TRBD1. Trimming cost V 0 bases and J 12 bases; bases outside gene matches: 6. This CDR3 has 13 amino acids. CDR1 and CDR2 (germline): SGHAT, FQNNGV. The CDR3 sequence: CASSLEVGQGWYF. CDR3 DNA: TGTGCCAGCAGCTTAGAAGTCGGACAGGGGTGGTACTTC.

This clonotype was found a few times. This chain links TRBV3-1 with TRBJ1-1, with 7 positions matching TRBD1. The junction had 12 bases not matched to a gene; V was cut back by 1 base and J by 1 base. Per the germline V gene, CDR1 is LGHDT and CDR2 is YNNKEL (reference sequence). The CDR3 is 18 residues long. CDR3 in amino acids: CASSQAKTGLGGNTEAFF. The CDR3 DNA follows: TGTGCCAGCAGCCAAGCCAAGACAGGGTTAGGTGGGAACACTGAAGCTTTCTTT.

This clonotype was detected a few times. The V and J genes are TRBV20-1 and TRBJ1-2; D remains ambiguous. The CDR3 length is 14 residues. Germline CDR1 is DFQATT and CDR2 is SNEGSKA (reference sequence). V was trimmed by 0 bases and J by 8 bases, leaving 16 bases between them. This CDR3 is CSARDSLTSSGYTF. The CDR3 DNA sequence: TGCAGTGCTAGAGACTCCCTAACCTCAAGCGGCTACACCTTC.

V is TRBV7-7 and J is TRBJ2-1; 10 bases are shared with TRBD2. The germline gives CDR1 SSHAT, CDR2 FNYEAQ (reference sequence). The V segment lost 1 base and the J segment 9 bases; nucleotides outside the gene matches: 6. The CDR3 runs 15 residues. This CDR3 reads CASSLGTSGLGEQFF. Here the CDR3 DNA reads TGTGCCAGCAGCTTAGGGACTAGCGGTTTAGGTGAGCAGTTCTTC.

This chain uses TRBV14 with TRBJ1-6, with D possibly matching TRBD1 (5 bases). Trimming cost V 3 bases and J 7 bases, with 16 bases left between them. This CDR3 has 16 residues. CDR1 SGHDN and CDR2 FVKESK come from the germline V gene. CDR3: CASSHKEGLWNSPLHF. In DNA form, the CDR3 reads TGTGCCAGCAGCCACAAGGAGGGGCTGTGGAATTCACCCCTCCACTTT.

The V and J genes are TRBV5-1 and TRBJ1-2; 7 bases agree with TRBD1. With V trimmed by 4 bases and J by 4 bases, 7 bases remained unmatched. Germline V gene data show CDR1 as SGHRS and CDR2 as YFSETQ. The CDR3 spans 14 residues. Here the CDR3 reads CASSLGQDRYGYTF. CDR3 nucleotides: TGCGCCAGCAGCCTCGGACAGGACCGCTATGGCTACACCTTC.

The rearrangement uses TRBV7-6 and TRBJ1-2, with D possibly being TRBD1 (5 bases). Germline lookup yields CDR1 SGHVS and CDR2 FNYEAQ. The CDR3 runs 15 residues. Trimming cost V 4 bases and J 9 bases, with 21 bases left between them. CDR3: CASSSGGSSQGRYTF. The CDR3 DNA reads as TGTGCCAGCAGCTCTGGGGGATCCTCTCAGGGACGCTACACCTTC.

The rearrangement links TRBV27 to TRBJ1-2; D remains ambiguous. The CDR3 runs 13 residues. Germline V gene data show CDR1 as MNHEY and CDR2 as SMNVEV (reference sequence). V was shortened by 2 bases and J by 3 bases, with 7 bases between the two germline ends. As DNA, the CDR3 is TGTGCCAGCAGTTTAAACGGGGACTATGGCTACACCTTC. Encoded protein: CASSLNGDYGYTF.

Only a few counts were recorded for this clonotype. The chain couples TRBV28 to TRBJ1-2; 11 bases are a match to TRBD1. With 5 bases clipped from V and 8 bases from J, the junction kept 7 bases outside the gene matches. This CDR3 has 14 residues. The germline V gene encodes CDR1 MDHEN and CDR2 SYDVKM. The CDR3 here is CASSGTGGTRGYTF. In nucleotides, the CDR3 is TGTGCCAGCAGTGGGACAGGGGGGACTAGGGGCTACACCTTC.

The chain links TRBV9 to TRBJ1-3, with D possibly matching TRBD1 (6 bases). Germline V gene lookup returns CDR1 SGDLS and CDR2 YYNGEE. V lost 3 bases and J lost 0, with 10 bases in between. This CDR3 is built from 15 residues. This CDR3 reads CASSAGASSGNTIYF. CDR3 coding DNA: TGTGCCAGCAGCGCGGGGGCGAGCTCTGGAAACACCATATATTTT.